Sequencing of this T cell receptor (beta chain) was carried out in a study of cytomegalovirus exposure and HLA in healthy donors. Study-level findings and limits: Follow-up analysis later connected one missense variant in DCLRE1C with trimming of TCR beta V- and J-genes. Later analysis suggested links between common viral pathogens and several top significant clusters. A list of around 150 TCR beta chains associated with cytomegalovirus was given. The likely origin of a cluster of highly shared sequence variants was a sequencing artifact.

PCR primers comprised 60 Vbeta and 13 Jbeta primers. The data were produced by immunoSEQ multiplex PCR, yet TCRdb's version contains in-frame clones alone and is incomplete. In total, the table holds 70,000 or so clones. As concerns this clone: Its antigen remains unidentified.

The clonotype comes from a man aged 40-49 years in good health and CMV-seronegative. The sequenced material came from PBMCs.

CDR3 amino acids: CAWSAGTGAKEQYF. In nucleotides, the CDR3 is TGTGCCTGGAGTGCCGGGACAGGGGCTAAAGAGCAGTACTTC. The V gene is TRBV30, the J gene TRBJ2-7; 10 positions agree with TRBD1. The CDR3 runs to 14 residues. Per the germline V gene, CDR1 is GTSNPN and CDR2 is SVGIG (reference sequence). V trimming: 1 base; J trimming: 7 bases; junction bases outside the gene matches: 7. The variable domain in full, with the rest retrieved from reference TRBV30 and TRBJ2-7, is SQTIHQWPATLVQPVGSPLSLECTVEGTSNPNLYWYRQAAGRGLQLLFYSVGIGQISSEVPQNLSASRPQDRQFILSSKKLLLSDSGFYLCAWSAGTGAKEQYFGPGTRLTVT.